This is a list of T cell receptor beta chains from one sample in a study of neoadjuvant nivolumab and ipilimumab in lung cancer. The data were produced by immunoSEQ multiplex PCR, yet TCRdb's version contains in-frame clones alone and is incomplete. Of some 27,000 clones listed, around 80% are singletons. Sequencing used peripheral blood, obtained before neoadjuvant nivolumab, alone or with ipilimumab. These receptors were taken from an adult with non-small cell lung cancer. CDR3s include the opening cysteine and the closing phenylalanine or tryptophan. D genes are given only for firm matches. A row's size may be missing; if present it is once, few, many or a size class.

j_call d_call v_call clone_size cdr3_nt cdr3_aa
TRBJ1-5 TRBD1 TRBV6-6 NA TGTGCCAGCAGATCCGGGACAGGGGGACAGCCCCAGCATTTT CASRSGTGGQPQHF
TRBJ2-1 TRBD1 TRBV4-2 NA TGTGCCAGCAGCCAAGGGGGGTGGGGGACAGGGGGCTCGGATGAGCAGTTCTTC CASSQGGWGTGGSDEQFF
TRBJ2-3 TRBD1 TRBV9 NA TGTGCCAGCAGCGTAGGGGAAGGACAGGGAAAAGTTACGCAGTATTTT CASSVGEGQGKVTQYF
TRBJ1-1 NA TRBV6-5 NA TGTGCCAGCAGTTATAGTGGACGGAACACTGAAGCTTTCTTT CASSYSGRNTEAFF
TRBJ1-1 NA TRBV5-6 NA TGTGCCAGCAGCTTGGACAGGATGAACACTGAAGCTTTCTTT CASSLDRMNTEAFF
TRBJ1-6 TRBD1 TRBV4-3 NA TGCGCCAGCAGCCATATCGGGACAGATAATTCACCCCTCCACTTT CASSHIGTDNSPLHF
TRBJ1-1 NA TRBV5-1 NA TGCGCCAGCACCCCTCCGGGAGACCCGGGGAACACTGAAGCTTTCTTT CASTPPGDPGNTEAFF
TRBJ1-5 NA TRBV19 NA TGTGCCAGTAGTATAGAATCAGGCTACAATCAGCCCCAGCATTTT CASSIESGYNQPQHF
TRBJ2-2 NA TRBV6-1 NA TGTGCCAGCAGATGGACAACCGGGGAGCTGTTTTTT CASRWTTGELFF
TRBJ2-7 TRBD1 TRBV5-6 NA TGTGCCAGCAGCTGGGGGACAGTCTACGAGCAGTACTTC CASSWGTVYEQYF
TRBJ2-1 NA TRBV29-1 NA TGCAGTCTATACAGGGAAGACAATGAGCAGTTCTTC CSLYREDNEQFF
TRBJ2-1 TRBD2 TRBV28 once TGTGCCAGCAGTTCTCCGGGACTAGCGGGGGGAAGTGAGCAGTTCTTC CASSSPGLAGGSEQFF
TRBJ2-7 NA TRBV11-2 NA TGTGCCAGCAGCCAAAGGGGGGGCGGGGGTTCCTACGAGCAGTACTTC CASSQRGGGGSYEQYF
TRBJ2-7 NA TRBV5-1 NA TGCGCCAGCAGCTGGAATGCGGCAGGGGGGTCCTACGAGCAGTACTTC CASSWNAAGGSYEQYF
TRBJ2-2 NA TRBV4-3 NA TGCGCCAGCAGGCGGTCGCCCGGGAGCACCGGGGAGCTGTTTTTT CASRRSPGSTGELFF
TRBJ2-7 TRBD2 TRBV9 NA TGTGCCAGCAGCGTAGGCGGCGGGGGGAGGTACGAGCAGTACTTC CASSVGGGGRYEQYF
TRBJ1-2 NA TRBV18 NA TGTGCCAGCTCAAAAACGGGGGGGCGCTTCGACTATGGCTACACCTTC CASSKTGGRFDYGYTF
TRBJ2-3 TRBD1 TRBV10-3 NA TGTGCCATCACCCGCGGGACAGGGTTAACAGATACGCAGTATTTT CAITRGTGLTDTQYF
TRBJ1-2 TRBD1 TRBV11-2 NA TGTGCCAGCAGCTTATTTGGCAGGGGGCAAGTGAGTGGCTACACCTTC CASSLFGRGQVSGYTF
TRBJ2-1 TRBD2 TRBV19 NA TGTGCCAGTAGTATTTCCGGACTAGCGGGGGTGGATGAGCAGTTCTTC CASSISGLAGVDEQFF
TRBJ2-4 TRBD1 TRBV6-4 NA TGTGCCAGCAGTGACACAGGGGGCAAAAACATTCAGTACTTC CASSDTGGKNIQYF
TRBJ2-1 TRBD1 TRBV9 NA TGTGCCAGCAGAGATACCTCGACAGGGAATTTCGATGAGCAGTTCTTC CASRDTSTGNFDEQFF
TRBJ1-1 NA TRBV11-3 NA TGTGCCAGCAGCTTAGTACCGAACACTGAAGCTTTCTTT CASSLVPNTEAFF
TRBJ2-7 NA TRBV4-2 NA TGTGCCAGCAGCGGCAGGGGTAGGGGCTACGAGCAGTACTTC CASSGRGRGYEQYF
TRBJ2-2 TRBD1 TRBV7-3 NA TGTGCCAGCAGCTTAAACAGGGGCGACACCGGGGAGCTGTTTTTT CASSLNRGDTGELFF
TRBJ2-1 NA TRBV6-5 NA TGTGCCAGCAGTTTTTTAAAACGCTCCTACAATGAGCAGTTCTTC CASSFLKRSYNEQFF
TRBJ2-7 NA TRBV7-9 NA TGTGCCAGCAGCTTTTTCGGACTACCAGGGACCGTCTCCTACGAGCAGTACTTC CASSFFGLPGTVSYEQYF
TRBJ1-4 TRBD1 TRBV6-6 NA TGTGCCAGCAGTTACAGGGACAGGGGGCCTGAAAAACTGTTTTTT CASSYRDRGPEKLFF
TRBJ1-1 TRBD1 TRBV6-1 NA TGTGCCAGCAGTGAAGCGATGGCAGGGGGTGAAGCTTTCTTT CASSEAMAGGEAFF
TRBJ2-7 TRBD1 TRBV7-8 once TGTGCCAGCAGCGCCAGCGTCGTAGGACAGGCGGCCTCCTACGAGCAGTACTTC CASSASVVGQAASYEQYF
TRBJ1-1 NA TRBV10-3 few TGTGCCATCAGTGATTCCGTCTTAGGCACTGAAGCTTTCTTT CAISDSVLGTEAFF
TRBJ1-2 TRBD1 TRBV7-9 NA TGTGCCAGCAGCTCCTCAGGACAGGGGAACTATGGCTACACCTTC CASSSSGQGNYGYTF
TRBJ2-3 NA TRBV7-3 NA TGTGCCAGCAGCCCCTATGGGGGTGGGACAGATACGCAGTATTTT CASSPYGGGTDTQYF
TRBJ2-1 TRBD2 TRBV7-3 few TGTGCCAGCAGCTCCTTAGCGGGGGGTGGCAATGAGCAGTTCTTC CASSSLAGGGNEQFF
TRBJ1-5 NA TRBV6-5 NA TGTGCCAGCAGTTGGGCGAATAGCAATCAGCCCCAGCATTTT CASSWANSNQPQHF
TRBJ1-3 NA TRBV4-3 NA TGCGCCAGCAGCCAACTAACACAGCCTGGAAACACCATATATTTT CASSQLTQPGNTIYF
TRBJ2-5 NA TRBV7-9 NA TGTGCCAGCAGCTTATCCTCTAGTGAGACCCAGTACTTC CASSLSSSETQYF
TRBJ1-5 NA TRBV6-5 NA TGTGCCAGCAGTTACTCGTACCCGGGAAGCAGTCAGCCCCAGCATTTT CASSYSYPGSSQPQHF
TRBJ2-1 NA TRBV6-1 NA TGTGCCAGCAGTGATCCCGGGGGGCCGGGTGAGCAGTTCTTC CASSDPGGPGEQFF
TRBJ2-1 NA TRBV5-1 NA TGCGCCAGCAGCTTGACAGCGGTAGCGGAGCAGTTCTTC CASSLTAVAEQFF
TRBJ1-1 NA TRBV9 NA TGTGCCAGCAGCCCCGGGGACTTCGGCACTGAAGCTTTCTTT CASSPGDFGTEAFF
TRBJ1-6 NA TRBV5-6 NA TGTGCCAGCAGCTTGGTGGTTGAATCCTATAATTCACCCCTCCACTTT CASSLVVESYNSPLHF
TRBJ1-5 TRBD1 TRBV28 NA TGTGCCAGCATACAGGGGAATCAGCCCCAGCATTTT CASIQGNQPQHF
TRBJ2-7 NA TRBV7-9 NA TGTGCCAGCAGCAGCTTAGCGAGGGGAACCCACTCCTACGAGCAGTACTTC CASSSLARGTHSYEQYF
TRBJ2-2 NA TRBV7-3 NA TGTGCCAGCAGCCCAAGTCTGGGGGAGCTGTTTTTT CASSPSLGELFF
TRBJ2-1 TRBD2 TRBV29-1 NA TGCAGCGTTGATCGGGGGGGCTATGAGCAGTTCTTC CSVDRGGYEQFF
TRBJ2-2 NA TRBV7-3 NA TGTGCCAGCAGCCCATGGGACCGCACCGGGGAGCTGTTTTTT CASSPWDRTGELFF
TRBJ1-1 NA TRBV2 NA TGTGCCAGCAGTGTTGGAGGGGTGAACACTGAAGCTTTCTTT CASSVGGVNTEAFF
TRBJ1-4 NA TRBV7-9 NA TGTGCCAGCAGCCAAGATGGGCCAGGCGGTGAAAAACTGTTTTTT CASSQDGPGGEKLFF
TRBJ2-1 TRBD2 TRBV7-7 NA TGTGCCAGCAGCTTAGCCCCGGGGGGGCTGGTAAATGAGCAGTTCTTC CASSLAPGGLVNEQFF
TRBJ2-7 TRBD1 TRBV19 NA TGTGCCAGTAGTAGAGGGACAGCCTACGAGCAGTACTTC CASSRGTAYEQYF
TRBJ1-2 NA TRBV6-5 NA TGTGCCAGCAGTTTTGGGCCGAGCGGCTACACCTTC CASSFGPSGYTF
TRBJ1-1 NA TRBV9 NA TGTGCCAGCAGCGTGACAGCTGCGAACACTGAAGCTTTCTTT CASSVTAANTEAFF
TRBJ2-2 NA TRBV11-3 NA TGTGCCAGCAGCGCCGGGCCAGCTTTTGGGGAGCTGTTTTTT CASSAGPAFGELFF
TRBJ1-3 NA TRBV19 NA TGTGCCAGTAGGCCGACAGGCGGAAACACCATATATTTT CASRPTGGNTIYF